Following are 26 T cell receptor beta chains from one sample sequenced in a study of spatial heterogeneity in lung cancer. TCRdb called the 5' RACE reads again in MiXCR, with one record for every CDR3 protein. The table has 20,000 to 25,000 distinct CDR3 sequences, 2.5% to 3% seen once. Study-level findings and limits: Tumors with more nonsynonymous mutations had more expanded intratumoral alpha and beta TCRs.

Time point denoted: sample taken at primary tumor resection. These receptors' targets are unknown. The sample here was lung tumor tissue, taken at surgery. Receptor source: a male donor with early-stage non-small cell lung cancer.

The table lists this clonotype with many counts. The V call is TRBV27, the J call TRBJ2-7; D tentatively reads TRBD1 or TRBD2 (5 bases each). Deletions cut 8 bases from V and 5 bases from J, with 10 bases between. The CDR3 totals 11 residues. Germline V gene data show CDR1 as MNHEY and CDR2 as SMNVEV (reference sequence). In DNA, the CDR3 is TGTGCCAGCTTCCAGGGACACGAGCAGTACTTC. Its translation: CASFQGHEQYF.

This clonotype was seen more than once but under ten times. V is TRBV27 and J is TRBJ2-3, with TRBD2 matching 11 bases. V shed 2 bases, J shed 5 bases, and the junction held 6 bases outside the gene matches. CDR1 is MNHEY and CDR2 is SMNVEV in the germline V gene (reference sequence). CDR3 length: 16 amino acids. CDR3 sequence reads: CASSLVAGGPEDTQYF. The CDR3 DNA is TGTGCCAGCAGTTTAGTAGCGGGAGGGCCGGAAGATACGCAGTATTTT.

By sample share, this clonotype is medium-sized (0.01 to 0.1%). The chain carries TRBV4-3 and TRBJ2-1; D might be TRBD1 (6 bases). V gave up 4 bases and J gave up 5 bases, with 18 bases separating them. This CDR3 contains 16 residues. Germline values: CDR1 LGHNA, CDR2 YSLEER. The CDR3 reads CASSPQIQGTNNEQFF. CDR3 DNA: TGCGCCAGCAGCCCACAAATACAGGGTACTAACAATGAGCAGTTCTTC.

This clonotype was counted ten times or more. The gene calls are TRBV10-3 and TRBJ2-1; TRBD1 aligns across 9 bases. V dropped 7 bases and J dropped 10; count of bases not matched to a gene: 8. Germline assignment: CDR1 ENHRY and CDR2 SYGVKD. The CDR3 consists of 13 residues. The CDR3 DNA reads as TGTGCCATCAACGACAGGGGGGAGGGCGAGCAGTTCTTC. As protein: CAINDRGEGEQFF.

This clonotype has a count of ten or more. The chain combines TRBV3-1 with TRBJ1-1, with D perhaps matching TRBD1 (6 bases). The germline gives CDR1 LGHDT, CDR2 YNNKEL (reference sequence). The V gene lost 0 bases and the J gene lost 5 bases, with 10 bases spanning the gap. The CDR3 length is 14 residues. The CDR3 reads CASSQEGANTEAFF. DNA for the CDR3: TGTGCCAGCAGCCAAGAGGGGGCTAATACTGAAGCTTTCTTT.

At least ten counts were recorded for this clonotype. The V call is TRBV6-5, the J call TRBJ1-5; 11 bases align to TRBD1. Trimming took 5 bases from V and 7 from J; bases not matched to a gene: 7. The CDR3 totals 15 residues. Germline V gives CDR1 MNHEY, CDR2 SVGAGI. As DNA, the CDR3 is TGTGCCAGCAGTCCAGGACAGGGGGCAAAACAGCCCCAGCATTTT. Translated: CASSPGQGAKQPQHF.

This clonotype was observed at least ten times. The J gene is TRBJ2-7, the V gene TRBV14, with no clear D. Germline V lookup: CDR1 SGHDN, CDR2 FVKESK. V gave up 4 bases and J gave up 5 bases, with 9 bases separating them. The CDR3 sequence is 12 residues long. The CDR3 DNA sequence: TGTGCCAGCAGCCCTGCCTTTGACGAGCAGTACTTC. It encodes CASSPAFDEQYF.

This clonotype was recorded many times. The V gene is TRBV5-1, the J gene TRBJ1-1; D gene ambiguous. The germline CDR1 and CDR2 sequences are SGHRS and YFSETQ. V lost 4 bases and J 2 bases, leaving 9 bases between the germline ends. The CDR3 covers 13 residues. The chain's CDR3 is CASSTDPNTEAFF. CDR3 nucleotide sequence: TGCGCCAGCAGCACTGACCCCAACACTGAAGCTTTCTTT.

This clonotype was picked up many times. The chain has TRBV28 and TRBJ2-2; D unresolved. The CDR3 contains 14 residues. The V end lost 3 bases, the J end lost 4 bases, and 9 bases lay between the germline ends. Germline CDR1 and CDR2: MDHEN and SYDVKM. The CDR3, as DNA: TGTGCCAGCAGTTTCTTCTTGGGCACCGGGGAGCTGTTTTTT. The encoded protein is CASSFFLGTGELFF.

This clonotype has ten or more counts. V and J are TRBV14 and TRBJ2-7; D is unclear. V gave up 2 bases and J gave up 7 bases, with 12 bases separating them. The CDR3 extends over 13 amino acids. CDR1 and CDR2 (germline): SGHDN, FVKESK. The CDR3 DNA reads TGTGCCAGCAGCCAATCTCAGATTCTGGAGCAGTACTTC. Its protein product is CASSQSQILEQYF.

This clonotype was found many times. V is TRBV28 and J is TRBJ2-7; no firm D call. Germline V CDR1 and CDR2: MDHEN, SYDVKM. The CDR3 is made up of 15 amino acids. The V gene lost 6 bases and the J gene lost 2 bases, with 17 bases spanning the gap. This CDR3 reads CASSSPPTSTYEQYF. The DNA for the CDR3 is TGTGCCAGCAGCTCTCCGCCTACTTCTACCTACGAGCAGTACTTC. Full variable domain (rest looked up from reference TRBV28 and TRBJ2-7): DVKVTQSSRYLVKRTGEKVFLECVQDMDHENMFWYRQDPGLGLRLIYFSYDVKMKEKGDIPEGYSVSREKKERFSLILESASTNQTSMYLCASSSPPTSTYEQYFGPGTRLTVT.

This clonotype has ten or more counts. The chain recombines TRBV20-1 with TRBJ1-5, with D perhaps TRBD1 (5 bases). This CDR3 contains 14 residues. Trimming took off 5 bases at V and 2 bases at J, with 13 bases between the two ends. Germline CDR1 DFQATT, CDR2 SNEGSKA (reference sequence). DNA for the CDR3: TGCAGTGCTGGGGCTAGTGACCGCAATCAGCCCCAGCATTTT. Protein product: CSAGASDRNQPQHF.

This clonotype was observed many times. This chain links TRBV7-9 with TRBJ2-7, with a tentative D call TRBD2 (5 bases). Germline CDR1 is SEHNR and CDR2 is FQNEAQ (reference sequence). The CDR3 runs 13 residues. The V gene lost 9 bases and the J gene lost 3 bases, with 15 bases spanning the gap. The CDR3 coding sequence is TGTGCCAGTCGTGAAGGGAGTAGCTACGAGCAGTACTTC. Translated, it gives CASREGSSYEQYF.

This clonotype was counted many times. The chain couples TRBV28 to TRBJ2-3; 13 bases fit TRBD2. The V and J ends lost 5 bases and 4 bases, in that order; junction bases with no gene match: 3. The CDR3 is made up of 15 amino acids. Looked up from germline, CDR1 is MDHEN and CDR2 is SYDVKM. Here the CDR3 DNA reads TGTGCCAGCAGTCGACTAGCGGGAGGTGCAGATACGCAGTATTTT. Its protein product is CASSRLAGGADTQYF.

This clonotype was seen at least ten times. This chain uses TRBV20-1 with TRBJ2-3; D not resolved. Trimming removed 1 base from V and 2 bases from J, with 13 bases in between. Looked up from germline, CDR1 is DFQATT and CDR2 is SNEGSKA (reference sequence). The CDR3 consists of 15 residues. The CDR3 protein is CSARGIEKITDTQYF. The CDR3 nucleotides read TGCAGTGCTAGAGGGATAGAGAAAATCACAGATACGCAGTATTTT.

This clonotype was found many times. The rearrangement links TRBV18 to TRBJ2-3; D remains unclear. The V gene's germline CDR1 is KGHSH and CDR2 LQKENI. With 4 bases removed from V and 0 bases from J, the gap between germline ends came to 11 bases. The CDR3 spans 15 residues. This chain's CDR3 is CASSRERTSTDTQYF. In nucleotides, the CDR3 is TGTGCCAGCTCACGAGAGAGAACTAGCACAGATACGCAGTATTTT.

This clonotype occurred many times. The CDR3, as DNA: TGTGCCAGCAGCCCAAACGATTTACTAGCGGGAGAAGACAATGAGCAGTTCTTC. It specifies CASSPNDLLAGEDNEQFF. The V gene is TRBV13, the J gene TRBJ2-1, with TRBD2 matching over 11 bases. V was clipped by 5 bases and J by 5 bases; unmatched bases: 14. Germline V gene sequence: CDR1 PRHDT, CDR2 FYEKMQ (reference sequence). The CDR3 sequence is 18 residues long.

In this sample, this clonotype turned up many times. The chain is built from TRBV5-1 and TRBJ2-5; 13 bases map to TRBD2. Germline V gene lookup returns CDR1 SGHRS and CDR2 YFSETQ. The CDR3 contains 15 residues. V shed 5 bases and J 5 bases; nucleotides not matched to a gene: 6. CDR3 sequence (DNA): TGCGCCAGCAGGTGGACTAGCGGGAGATTGGAGACCCAGTACTTC. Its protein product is CASRWTSGRLETQYF. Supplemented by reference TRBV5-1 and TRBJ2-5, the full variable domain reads KAGVTQTPRYLIKTRGQQVTLSCSPISGHRSVSWYQQTPGQGLQFLFEYFSETQRNKGNFPGRFSGRQFSNSRSEMNVSTLELGDSALYLCASRWTSGRLETQYFGPGTRLLVL.

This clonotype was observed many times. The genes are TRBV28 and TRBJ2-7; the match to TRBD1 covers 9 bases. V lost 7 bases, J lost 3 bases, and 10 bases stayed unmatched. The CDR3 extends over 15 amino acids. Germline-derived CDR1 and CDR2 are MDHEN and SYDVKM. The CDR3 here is CASTVSPGQGYEQYF. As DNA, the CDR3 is TGTGCCAGCACAGTTTCACCGGGACAGGGCTACGAGCAGTACTTC.

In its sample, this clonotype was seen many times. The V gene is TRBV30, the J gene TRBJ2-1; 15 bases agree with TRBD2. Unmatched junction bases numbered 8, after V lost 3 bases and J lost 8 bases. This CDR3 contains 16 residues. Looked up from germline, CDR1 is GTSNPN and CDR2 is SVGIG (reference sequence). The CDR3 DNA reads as TGTGCCTGGAGCCCCGGGACTAGCGGGAGGAAAGATGAGCAGTTCTTC. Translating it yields CAWSPGTSGRKDEQFF.

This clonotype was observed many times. CDR3 DNA: TGTGCCAGCAGCTACAGGACAACTAATGAAAAACTGTTTTTT. Residues: CASSYRTTNEKLFF. This sequence joins TRBV7-2 and TRBJ1-4; a possible D gene is TRBD1 (5 bases). There are 14 residues in the CDR3. CDR1 is SGHTA, CDR2 FQGNSA, per germline. Trimming cost V 4 bases and J 0 bases, with 6 bases left between them.

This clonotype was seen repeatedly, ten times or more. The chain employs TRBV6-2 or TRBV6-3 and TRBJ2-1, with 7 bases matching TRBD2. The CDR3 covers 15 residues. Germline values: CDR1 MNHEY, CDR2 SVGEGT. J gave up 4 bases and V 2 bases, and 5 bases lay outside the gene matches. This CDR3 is CASSYGAGFYNEQFF. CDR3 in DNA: TGTGCCAGCAGTTACGGAGCGGGGTTTTACAATGAGCAGTTCTTC.

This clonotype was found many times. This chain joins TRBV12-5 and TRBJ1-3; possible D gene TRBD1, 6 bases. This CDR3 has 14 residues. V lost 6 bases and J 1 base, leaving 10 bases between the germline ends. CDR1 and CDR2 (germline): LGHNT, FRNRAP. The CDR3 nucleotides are TGTGCTAGTGGCCACAGGGAGTCTGGAAACACCATATATTTT. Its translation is CASGHRESGNTIYF.

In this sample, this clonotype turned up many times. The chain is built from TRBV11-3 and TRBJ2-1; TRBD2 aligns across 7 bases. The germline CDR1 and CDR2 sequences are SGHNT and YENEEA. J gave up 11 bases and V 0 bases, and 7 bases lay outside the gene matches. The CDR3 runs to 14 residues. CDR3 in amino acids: CASSLDSGGKKQFF. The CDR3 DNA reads TGTGCCAGCAGCTTAGATTCGGGGGGAAAGAAGCAGTTCTTC.

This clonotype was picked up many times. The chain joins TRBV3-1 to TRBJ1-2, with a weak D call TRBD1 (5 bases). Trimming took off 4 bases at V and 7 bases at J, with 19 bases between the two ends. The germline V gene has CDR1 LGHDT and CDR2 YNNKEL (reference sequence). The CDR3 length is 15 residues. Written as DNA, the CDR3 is TGTGCCAGCAGCCGCAAAACCACAGGTTTATTTGGCTACACCTTC. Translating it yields CASSRKTTGLFGYTF.

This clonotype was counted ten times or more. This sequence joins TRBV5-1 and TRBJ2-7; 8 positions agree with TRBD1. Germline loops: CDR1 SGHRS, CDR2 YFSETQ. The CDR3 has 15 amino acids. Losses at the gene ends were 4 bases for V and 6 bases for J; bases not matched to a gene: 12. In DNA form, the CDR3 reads TGCGCCAGCAGCACGCGGACAGGGAACGCTGGCGAGCAGTACTTC. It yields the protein CASSTRTGNAGEQYF.